The rows below give T cell receptor beta chains drawn from one sample of a study of T cells in Graves' hyperthyroidism and ophthalmopathy. Using its own MiXCR run on the multiplex PCR reads, TCRdb lists one record per CDR3 protein. The sample holds approximately 620,000 distinct CDR3 sequences, approximately 13% seen once. Specimen: blood. The origin of the receptors is a woman aged 25 to 39 with Graves' hyperthyroidism that later progressed to Graves' ophthalmopathy. The CDR3 runs from the conserved cysteine through the conserved F or W. The D gene is left open where the match is weak. Size values are once, few and many counts, or a class for expanded clones, and some rows have none.

j_call d_call clone_size v_call cdr3_aa cdr3_nt
TRBJ1-1 . . TRBV24-1 CATSGGGREAFF TGTGCCACCAGCGGAGGGGGTCGGGAAGCTTTCTTT
TRBJ2-2 . many TRBV2 CALGTSNTGELFF TGTGCGCTAGGGACAAGTAACACCGGGGAGCTGTTTTTT
TRBJ2-3 . few TRBV29-1 CSVARVNTDTQYF TGCAGCGTTGCCAGGGTAAACACAGATACGCAGTATTTT
TRBJ2-2 TRBD2 . TRBV2 CASSVSGSSGELFF TGTGCCAGCAGTGTTAGCGGGAGTAGCGGGGAGCTGTTTTTT
TRBJ2-3 TRBD1 many TRBV30 CAWKLAGQGADTQYF TGTGCCTGGAAGTTAGCGGGACAGGGGGCTGATACGCAGTATTTT
TRBJ1-5 . many TRBV6-1 CASSPSLSREDQPQHF TGTGCCAGCAGTCCCAGTTTAAGCAGGGAGGATCAGCCCCAGCATTTT
TRBJ1-1 . many TRBV6-1 CAILEGGHQAFF TGTGCCATCCTAGAAGGGGGACACCAAGCTTTCTTT
TRBJ1-5 TRBD1 many TRBV11-2 CASNSGTDHNQPQHF TGTGCCAGCAACTCCGGGACAGACCATAATCAGCCCCAGCATTTT
TRBJ2-4 TRBD2 . TRBV20-1 CSARDLASGLAKNVQYF TGCAGTGCTAGAGATCTGGCTAGCGGATTAGCCAAAAACGTTCAGTACTTC
TRBJ1-1 TRBD1 . TRBV19 CAVGGGREAFF TGTGCCGTGGGAGGGGGCAGAGAAGCTTTCTTT
TRBJ2-7 . . TRBV15 CATSRGGTLYERYF TGTGCCACCAGCAGAGGCGGGACACTCTACGAGCGGTACTTC
TRBJ2-1 TRBD2 . TRBV20-1 CSAARPGLANNEQFF TGCAGTGCTGCCCGGCCGGGACTAGCGAACAATGAGCAGTTCTTC
TRBJ2-1 TRBD1 many TRBV20-1 CSARDFLGQGGDNEQFF TGCAGTGCTAGAGATTTTCTGGGACAGGGGGGGGACAATGAGCAGTTCTTC
TRBJ1-1 . many TRBV11-2 CASSLDLTGETFF TGTGCCAGCAGCTTAGATCTGACAGGCGAAACTTTCTTT
TRBJ2-2 TRBD1 many TRBV12-3/TRBV12-4 CASRTGSTGELFF TGTGCCAGCAGGACAGGGTCCACCGGGGAGCTGTTTTTT
TRBJ2-7 . . TRBV27 CASSYNRVPYEQYF TGTGCCAGCAGCTATAACAGGGTCCCCTACGAGCAGTACTTC
TRBJ1-1 . . TRBV7-2 CASSLQIVGTEAFF TGTGCCAGCAGCCTCCAGATAGTGGGGACTGAAGCTTTCTTT
TRBJ1-5 TRBD1 many TRBV12-3/TRBV12-4 CASRGDRGLNQPQHF TGTGCCAGCAGGGGGGACAGGGGCCTCAATCAGCCCCAGCATTTT
TRBJ2-1 TRBD2 many TRBV20-1 CSARDPGGMAGSDEQFF TGCAGTGCTAGAGATCCGGGGGGGATGGCGGGATCGGATGAGCAGTTCTTC
TRBJ2-1 TRBD1 many TRBV7-9 CASSLIRDRVTNEQFF TGTGCCAGCAGCTTAATCCGGGACAGGGTGACAAATGAGCAGTTCTTC
TRBJ2-1 TRBD1 many TRBV6-5 CASSYASTGGRDEQFF TGTGCCAGCAGTTACGCCTCGACAGGGGGCAGAGATGAGCAGTTCTTC
TRBJ1-5 . . TRBV10-2 CASKQGVQPQHF TGCGCCAGCAAACAGGGAGTTCAGCCCCAGCATTTT
TRBJ1-1 . many TRBV7-9 CASSPRVMNTEAFF TGTGCCAGCAGCCCTCGGGTCATGAACACTGAAGCTTTCTTT
TRBJ1-6 . many TRBV20-1 CSAREGSNSPLHF TGCAGTGCTAGAGAAGGGAGTAATTCACCCCTCCACTTT
TRBJ2-1 TRBD2 many TRBV27 CASSLFRTSGKNNEQFF TGTGCCAGCAGTTTATTCCGGACTAGCGGGAAGAACAATGAGCAGTTCTTC
TRBJ1-4 . . TRBV6-1 CASSPGTIDEKLFF TGTGCCAGCAGTCCCGGGACGATAGATGAAAAACTGTTTTTT
TRBJ1-1 . many TRBV29-1 CSVLDRNTEAFF TGCAGCGTTTTAGACAGGAACACTGAAGCTTTCTTT
TRBJ2-3 . . TRBV20-1 CSAEGQSTDTQYF TGCAGTGCCGAGGGGCAGAGCACAGATACGCAGTATTTT
TRBJ1-1 TRBD1 few TRBV18 CASSPVTGPNTEAFF TGTGCCAGCTCACCTGTGACAGGGCCGAACACTGAAGCTTTCTTT
TRBJ2-2 . . TRBV5-1 CASSTPTNTGELFF TGCGCCAGCAGCACCCCTACGAACACCGGGGAGCTGTTTTTT
TRBJ1-1 . many TRBV6-1 CASSERSVGNTEAFF TGTGCCAGCAGTGAGAGATCGGTCGGGAACACTGAAGCTTTCTTT
TRBJ2-1 TRBD2 many TRBV11-2 CASSPETSSTLNEQFF TGTGCCAGCAGCCCCGAGACTAGCTCGACCCTCAATGAGCAGTTCTTC
TRBJ2-7 . few TRBV7-9 CASSSYNYEQYF TGTGCCAGCAGCTCGTATAACTACGAGCAGTACTTC
TRBJ2-7 TRBD2 . TRBV10-3 CAISEWEGSRNEQYF TGTGCCATCAGTGAATGGGAGGGTAGTCGCAACGAGCAGTACTTC
TRBJ2-3 . many TRBV11-2 CASSLEPGADTQYF TGTGCCAGCAGCTTAGAACCGGGCGCAGATACGCAGTATTTT
TRBJ2-1 TRBD1 many TRBV6-6 CASSYGGQGKFNEQFF TGTGCCAGCAGTTACGGGGGACAGGGAAAGTTCAATGAGCAGTTCTTC
TRBJ1-5 . many TRBV27 CASSPVNQPQHF TGTGCCAGCAGTCCCGTCAATCAGCCCCAGCATTTT
TRBJ2-7 TRBD1 . TRBV30 CAWLGDRGRQYF TGTGCCTGGTTGGGGGACAGGGGACGGCAGTACTTC
TRBJ2-1 . many TRBV19 CASSLSGVSYNEQFF TGTGCCAGTAGTCTTTCGGGTGTCTCCTACAATGAGCAGTTCTTC
TRBJ2-1 . . TRBV20-1 CSATGYWGNEQFF TGCAGTGCTACGGGATATTGGGGGAATGAGCAGTTCTTC
TRBJ1-4 . many TRBV2 CASSGSENEKLFF TGTGCCAGCAGTGGGTCAGAAAATGAAAAACTGTTTTTT
TRBJ2-7 . few TRBV6-5 CASSYRGNSGPYEQYF TGTGCCAGCAGTTACCGGGGGAATAGCGGCCCCTACGAGCAGTACTTC